Presented here are 28 T cell receptor beta chains from one specimen sequenced in a study of cytomegalovirus exposure and HLA in healthy donors. The PCR was carried out with 60 Vbeta primers and 13 Jbeta primers. The table came from immunoSEQ multiplex PCR; TCRdb's copy has only in-frame clones and leaves some out. The repertoire holds some 270,000 clones, with about 93% as singletons. Sequenced input: PBMCs. These receptors were obtained from a girl under 10 years old in good health and CMV-seronegative.

V is TRBV11-2 and J is TRBJ2-1; 10 bases align to TRBD2. The CDR3 sequence is 17 residues long. Germline V gene data show CDR1 as SGHAT and CDR2 as FQNNGV. J lost 1 base, V lost 4 bases, and 7 bases had no gene match. CDR3 in amino acids: CASSSRLAGDSYNEQFF. The CDR3, as DNA: TGTGCCAGCAGCTCCCGGCTAGCGGGAGATTCCTACAATGAGCAGTTCTTC.

The rearrangement links TRBV7-9 to TRBJ2-7; possible D gene TRBD1, 5 bases. V lost 9 bases and J 0 bases, leaving 18 bases between the germline ends. CDR3 length: 15 amino acids. Germline V lookup: CDR1 SEHNR, CDR2 FQNEAQ (reference sequence). The CDR3 sequence is CASKREDSSSYEQYF. CDR3 DNA: TGTGCCAGTAAAAGAGAAGACAGTTCCTCCTACGAGCAGTACTTC.

This clone was recorded only once. The V and J genes are TRBV4-1 and TRBJ1-6, with D perhaps matching TRBD1 (5 bases). The CDR3 is 18 residues long. V shed 0 bases and J shed 0 bases, with 12 bases lying between them. Germline loops: CDR1 MGHRA, CDR2 YSYEKL. CDR3 region: CASSQDWGQSSYNSPLHF. The CDR3 DNA is TGCGCCAGCAGCCAAGATTGGGGCCAGAGCTCCTATAATTCACCCCTCCACTTT.

J is TRBJ2-1 and V is TRBV19; tentatively, D is TRBD2 (5 bases). Germline V CDR1 and CDR2: LNHDA, SQIVND (reference sequence). Trimming stripped 0 bases from V and 10 bases from J, with 16 bases between. The CDR3 is 15 residues long. The CDR3 DNA is TGTGCCAGTAGTATAGAAGAACTAGTGGGCGTCGAGCAGTTCTTC. Its protein product is CASSIEELVGVEQFF.

This chain uses TRBV6-6 with TRBJ1-2; 7 bases agree with TRBD1. Trimming removed 7 bases from V and 7 bases from J; junction bases left unmatched: 9. Germline lookup yields CDR1 MNHNY and CDR2 SVGAGI (reference sequence). The CDR3 totals 13 residues. The CDR3 loop is CASTREGAGGYTF. The DNA of the CDR3 is TGTGCCAGCACCCGAGAGGGGGCAGGTGGCTACACCTTC.

The rearrangement links TRBV27 to TRBJ2-1, with TRBD2 matching over 13 bases. Germline V gene lookup returns CDR1 MNHEY and CDR2 SMNVEV (reference sequence). The CDR3 is 16 residues long. V lost 4 bases and J lost 8; bases outside the gene matches: 8. CDR3 protein: CASSWDGLAGVYEQFF. CDR3 nucleotide sequence: TGTGCCAGCAGTTGGGATGGACTAGCGGGAGTTTATGAGCAGTTCTTC.

Only one count was recorded for this clone. J is TRBJ2-1 and V is TRBV7-6, with 12 positions matching TRBD2. The germline V gene encodes CDR1 SGHVS and CDR2 FNYEAQ. CDR3 length: 17 residues. V lost 1 base and J lost 9; bases outside the gene matches: 10. CDR3 in amino acids: CASSLGSSGRAIGEQFF. In DNA, the CDR3 is TGTGCCAGCAGCTTAGGATCTAGCGGGAGGGCCATCGGTGAGCAGTTCTTC. Variable domain in full (rest from reference TRBV7-6 and TRBJ2-1): GAGVSQSPRYKVTKRGQDVALRCDPISGHVSLYWYRQALGQGPEFLTYFNYEAQQDKSGLPNDRFSAERPEGSISTLTIQRTEQRDSAMYRCASSLGSSGRAIGEQFFGPGTRLTVL.

For the CDR3, the DNA is TGTGCCAGCAGTCCTACTAGCGTACGCTCCTACGAGCAGTACTTC. It codes for CASSPTSVRSYEQYF. V gene TRBV7-9 combines with J gene TRBJ2-7; 7 bases are shared with TRBD2. Trimming cost V 6 bases and J 0 bases; bases outside gene matches: 8. Germline lookup yields CDR1 SEHNR and CDR2 FQNEAQ (reference sequence). This CDR3 spans 15 amino acids. The whole variable domain, remainder taken from reference TRBV7-9 and TRBJ2-7, is DTGVSQNPRHKITKRGQNVTFRCDPISEHNRLYWYRQTLGQGPEFLTYFQNEAQLEKSRLLSDRFSAERPKGSFSTLEIQRTEQGDSAMYLCASSPTSVRSYEQYFGPGTRLTVT.

V and J are TRBV27 and TRBJ1-6; TRBD1 matches 10 bases. This CDR3 comprises 14 residues. With V trimmed by 6 bases and J by 9 bases, 5 bases remained unmatched. The germline CDR1 and CDR2 sequences are MNHEY and SMNVEV (reference sequence). The CDR3 spells CASRRDRGSSPLHF. CDR3 nucleotides: TGTGCCAGCAGGCGGGACAGGGGAAGTTCACCCCTCCACTTT.

The chain is built from TRBV5-1 and TRBJ2-7, with TRBD2 matching over 9 bases. The CDR3 covers 17 residues. Germline V gene sequence: CDR1 SGHRS, CDR2 YFSETQ. The junction had 10 bases not matched to a gene; V was cut back by 1 base and J by 2 bases. CDR3 in DNA: TGCGCCAGCAGCTTGATAGGCGCCAGCGGGGGGACCTACGAGCAGTACTTC. It yields the protein CASSLIGASGGTYEQYF.

On this clone itself: This sample also contains other DNA sequences that code for the same CDR3. The chain uses TRBV2 and TRBJ2-7, with D uncertain. Germline lookup yields CDR1 SNHLY and CDR2 FYNNEI. This CDR3 contains 13 residues. V shed 7 bases and J shed 2 bases, with 12 bases lying between them. Here the CDR3 reads CASIREIAYEQYF. In DNA, the CDR3 is TGTGCCAGCATCCGAGAGATAGCCTACGAGCAGTACTTC.

The rearrangement links TRBV6-5 to TRBJ2-2; no reliable D call. This CDR3 region has 12 residues. Germline V gene data show CDR1 as MNHEY and CDR2 as SVGAGI. Trimming removed 8 bases at V and 4 bases at J, with 8 bases between. CDR3 region: CASGSLTGELFF. The CDR3 DNA reads as TGTGCCAGCGGCTCTCTCACCGGGGAGCTGTTTTTT.

V and J are TRBV10-3 and TRBJ2-7; 9 bases align to TRBD1. J gave up 2 bases and V 6 bases, and 8 bases lay outside the gene matches. Per the germline V gene, CDR1 is ENHRY and CDR2 is SYGVKD. The CDR3 spans 15 residues. CDR3: CAISPRDRVAYEQYF. CDR3 coding DNA: TGTGCCATCAGCCCAAGGGACAGGGTGGCCTACGAGCAGTACTTC.

This clone turned up a few times. The rearrangement links TRBV5-6 to TRBJ2-7, with TRBD2 matching 11 bases. The V gene end was trimmed by 6 bases and the J gene end by 6 bases; junction bases not matched to a gene: 2. The CDR3 length is 12 residues. The V gene's germline CDR1 is SGHDT and CDR2 YYEEEE. DNA of the CDR3: TGTGCCAGCAAGGGACTAGCGGTCGAGCAGTACTTC. Translating gives CASKGLAVEQYF.

This chain uses TRBV6-5 with TRBJ2-7; 7 bases agree with TRBD1. Germline trimming cut 5 bases from V and 1 base from J; bases unmatched to any gene: 8. This CDR3 has 15 residues. Germline assignment: CDR1 MNHEY and CDR2 SVGAGI. CDR3 nucleotide sequence: TGTGCCAGCAGTAGACGGACAGGCCTTTCCTACGAGCAGTACTTC. Its translation: CASSRRTGLSYEQYF.

The chain carries TRBV10-3 and TRBJ2-1; 7 positions agree with TRBD2. The CDR3 totals 13 residues. Trimming took 2 bases from V and 9 from J; bases not matched to a gene: 4. Germline CDR1 ENHRY, CDR2 SYGVKD. Here the CDR3 reads CAISEGEGTEQFF. The CDR3 DNA reads as TGTGCCATCAGTGAGGGGGAGGGGACTGAGCAGTTCTTC.

V usage is TRBV5-8 and J usage is TRBJ2-1; TRBD2 aligns across 13 bases. Germline V gives CDR1 SGHTS, CDR2 YDEGEE. The CDR3 is 17 amino acids. J gave up 7 bases and V 4 bases, and 11 bases lay outside the gene matches. CDR3 in amino acids: CASSPLRLAGGGNEQFF. The CDR3 coding sequence is TGTGCCAGCAGCCCTCTGAGACTAGCGGGGGGAGGAAATGAGCAGTTCTTC.

This clone was detected once. The chain links TRBV7-9 to TRBJ2-7, with 7 bases matching TRBD2. The ends lost 5 bases at V and 6 bases at J; junction bases unmatched: 7. The CDR3 totals 13 residues. The V gene's germline CDR1 is SEHNR and CDR2 FQNEAQ (reference sequence). CDR3 region: CASSPGTTLEQYF. CDR3 DNA: TGTGCCAGCAGCCCGGGGACTACCCTCGAGCAGTACTTC.

The chain uses TRBV5-1 and TRBJ1-5; no clear D. V was trimmed by 0 bases and J by 3 bases, leaving 16 bases between them. CDR1 and CDR2 (germline): SGHRS, YFSETQ. This CDR3 has 17 amino acids. The CDR3 nucleotides read TGCGCCAGCAGCTTGGGGTTGCCAGGTTGCTCCAATCAGCCCCAGCATTTT. Protein: CASSLGLPGCSNQPQHF. Full variable domain (rest looked up from reference TRBV5-1 and TRBJ1-5): KAGVTQTPRYLIKTRGQQVTLSCSPISGHRSVSWYQQTPGQGLQFLFEYFSETQRNKGNFPGRFSGRQFSNSRSEMNVSTLELGDSALYLCASSLGLPGCSNQPQHFGDGTRLSIL.

This clone was recorded once. The chain has TRBV29-1 and TRBJ2-2; 8 nucleotides line up with TRBD1. V was clipped by 7 bases and J by 5 bases; unmatched bases: 12. Germline V gives CDR1 SQVTM, CDR2 ANQGSEA. This CDR3 has 15 amino acids. In DNA, the CDR3 is TGCAGCGCTAAAGGGACAGGAAGGGGGACCGGGGAGCTGTTTTTT. Its translation: CSAKGTGRGTGELFF.

The chain combines TRBV7-3 with TRBJ1-2; 10 bases are shared with TRBD1. J was trimmed by 7 bases and V by 5 bases; bases with no gene match: 4. This CDR3 has 13 residues. Germline CDR1 reads SGHTA; CDR2 reads FQGTGA. The CDR3 nucleotides read TGTGCCAGCAGCAAGGGACAGGGGAGTGGCTACACCTTC. Its protein is CASSKGQGSGYTF.

The chain joins TRBV5-5 to TRBJ2-3; TRBD2 agrees at 9 bases. The CDR3 covers 13 residues. The trim removed 7 bases at V and 4 bases at J, leaving 4 bases unmatched. The germline CDR1 and CDR2 sequences are SGHKS and YYEKEE (reference sequence). The CDR3 DNA sequence: TGTGCCAGCGTGACTAGCGGCCCAGATACGCAGTATTTT. Translating it yields CASVTSGPDTQYF.

This chain uses TRBV27 with TRBJ1-1, with D maybe TRBD1 (5 bases). CDR1 is MNHEY and CDR2 is SMNVEV in the germline V gene (reference sequence). The CDR3 covers 13 residues. V lost 0 bases and J 7 bases, leaving 9 bases between the germline ends. CDR3 nucleotides: TGTGCCAGCAGTTTATCGGGACTTAATGAAGCTTTCTTT. It is translated as CASSLSGLNEAFF.

The V call is TRBV18, the J call TRBJ1-1, with D maybe TRBD1 (5 bases). The CDR3 covers 14 residues. The V gene lost 0 bases and the J gene lost 3 bases, with 8 bases spanning the gap. The V gene's germline CDR1 is KGHSH and CDR2 LQKENI. CDR3 sequence: CASSPPGRDTEAFF. CDR3 nucleotides: TGTGCCAGCTCACCACCGGGCAGGGACACTGAAGCTTTCTTT.

The chain joins TRBV9 to TRBJ2-3; 8 bases match TRBD2. CDR1 is SGDLS, CDR2 YYNGEE, per germline. Trimming took 0 bases from V and 3 from J; bases not matched to a gene: 0. The CDR3 sequence is 14 residues long. This CDR3 reads CASSVGLATDTQYF. CDR3 nucleotides: TGTGCCAGCAGCGTAGGACTAGCGACAGATACGCAGTATTTT.

The chain recombines TRBV6-1 with TRBJ1-1; D might be TRBD1 (5 bases). V was clipped by 1 base and J by 6 bases, with 9 bases between them. Germline V gene data show CDR1 as MNHNS and CDR2 as SASEGT. The CDR3 has 13 residues. The CDR3 is CASSEGGVSEAFF. The CDR3 nucleotides are TGTGCCAGCAGTGAAGGGGGGGTCTCTGAAGCTTTCTTT.

The rearrangement joins TRBV2 to TRBJ2-7, with TRBD1 identical over 9 bases. V was clipped by 3 bases and J by 4 bases; unmatched bases: 7. This CDR3 spans 15 amino acids. Germline CDR1 and CDR2: SNHLY and FYNNEI. CDR3 sequence reads: CASSENTGGRYEQYF. The CDR3 nucleotides are TGTGCCAGCAGTGAGAACACAGGGGGCAGGTACGAGCAGTACTTC.

A word on this clone: This same CDR3 is encoded by further DNA sequences in the sample. The chain is built from TRBV27 and TRBJ1-1; no firm D call. CDR1 MNHEY and CDR2 SMNVEV come from the germline V gene (reference sequence). This CDR3 region has 13 residues. The V gene lost 3 bases and the J gene lost 2 bases, with 7 bases spanning the gap. The CDR3 loop is CASSLAGNTEAFF. CDR3 DNA sequence: TGTGCCAGCAGTTTGGCTGGTAACACTGAAGCTTTCTTT.